The entry below gives a single T cell receptor (beta chain) sequence along with its context. The record originates from a study of T-cell reconstitution after alpha-beta-depleted transplantation in children. Unique molecular identifiers were built into the TCRbeta library. TCRdb reanalysed the PCR reads using MiXCR and keeps one entry per CDR3 protein. The table shows around 380,000 distinct CDR3 sequences, with approximately 11% occurring only once. Germline CDR1 MGHRA, CDR2 YSYEKL. This CDR3 spans 17 amino acids. Between the trimmed V and J ends, which lost 2 bases and 1 base, there was a span of 16 bases.

The source of this sequence is a human donor who donated a stem cell graft to a child with acute myeloid leukemia. This chain uses TRBV4-1 with TRBJ2-3; the D gene is possibly TRBD2 (6 bases). The sequencing used PBMCs from the stem cell graft donor, collected from the stem cell graft. CDR3 nucleotides: TGCGCCAGCAGCCAATCCTTCGACGGGGGAGGCACAGATACGCAGTATTTT. Its protein is CASSQSFDGGGTDTQYF.